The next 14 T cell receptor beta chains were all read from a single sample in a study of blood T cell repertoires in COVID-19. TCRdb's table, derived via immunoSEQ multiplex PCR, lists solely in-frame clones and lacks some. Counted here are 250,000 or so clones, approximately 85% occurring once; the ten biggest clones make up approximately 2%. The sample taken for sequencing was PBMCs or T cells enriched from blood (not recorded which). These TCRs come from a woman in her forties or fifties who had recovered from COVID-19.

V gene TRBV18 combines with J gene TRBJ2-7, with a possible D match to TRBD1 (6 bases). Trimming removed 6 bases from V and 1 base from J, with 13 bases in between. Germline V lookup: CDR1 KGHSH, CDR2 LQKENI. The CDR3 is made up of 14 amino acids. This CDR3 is CASSGQGGSYEQYF. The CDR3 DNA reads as TGTGCCAGCTCGGGGCAAGGGGGTTCCTACGAGCAGTACTTC.

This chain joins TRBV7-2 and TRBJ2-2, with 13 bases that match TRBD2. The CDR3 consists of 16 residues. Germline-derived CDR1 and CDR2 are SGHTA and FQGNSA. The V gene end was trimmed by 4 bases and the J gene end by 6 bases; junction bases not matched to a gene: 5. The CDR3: CASSSPGTSGAGELFF. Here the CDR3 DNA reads TGTGCCAGCAGCTCTCCTGGGACTAGCGGGGCCGGGGAGCTGTTTTTT.

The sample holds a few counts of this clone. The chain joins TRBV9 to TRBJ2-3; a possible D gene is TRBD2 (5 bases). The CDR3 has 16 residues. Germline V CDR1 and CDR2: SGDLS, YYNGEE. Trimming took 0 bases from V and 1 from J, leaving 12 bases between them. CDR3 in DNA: TGTGCCAGCAGCGTAGCGGCCAGCGGTCGCACAGATACGCAGTATTTT. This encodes CASSVAASGRTDTQYF.

As DNA, the CDR3 is TGTGCCAGCAGTTACCTGGACAGGGGGCCTTCACCCCTCCACTTT. It codes for CASSYLDRGPSPLHF. The chain recombines TRBV6-5 with TRBJ1-6; 11 bases match TRBD1. The CDR3 totals 15 residues. Germline V gives CDR1 MNHEY, CDR2 SVGAGI. Trimming removed 2 bases from V and 9 bases from J; junction bases left unmatched: 3.

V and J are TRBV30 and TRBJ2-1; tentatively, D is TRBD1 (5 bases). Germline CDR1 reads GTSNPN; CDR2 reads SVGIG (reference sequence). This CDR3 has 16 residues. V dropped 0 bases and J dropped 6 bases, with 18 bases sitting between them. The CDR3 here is CAWSVQVRSPINEQFF. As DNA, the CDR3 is TGTGCCTGGAGTGTACAGGTCCGTTCCCCCATCAATGAGCAGTTCTTC. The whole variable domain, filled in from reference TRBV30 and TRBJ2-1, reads SQTIHQWPATLVQPVGSPLSLECTVEGTSNPNLYWYRQAAGRGLQLLFYSVGIGQISSEVPQNLSASRPQDRQFILSSKKLLLSDSGFYLCAWSVQVRSPINEQFFGPGTRLTVL.

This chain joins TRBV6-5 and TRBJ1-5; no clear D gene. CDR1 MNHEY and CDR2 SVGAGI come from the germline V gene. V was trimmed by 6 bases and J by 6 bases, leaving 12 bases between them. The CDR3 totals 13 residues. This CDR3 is CASREGRFQPQHF. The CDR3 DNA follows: TGTGCCAGCAGGGAGGGCCGATTTCAGCCCCAGCATTTT.

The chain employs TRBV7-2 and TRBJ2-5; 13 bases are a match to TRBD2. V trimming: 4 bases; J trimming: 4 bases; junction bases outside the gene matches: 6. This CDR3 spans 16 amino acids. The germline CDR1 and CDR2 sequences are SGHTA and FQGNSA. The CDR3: CASSSQLAGGPETQYF. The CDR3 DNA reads TGTGCCAGCAGCTCGCAACTAGCGGGGGGGCCAGAGACCCAGTACTTC.

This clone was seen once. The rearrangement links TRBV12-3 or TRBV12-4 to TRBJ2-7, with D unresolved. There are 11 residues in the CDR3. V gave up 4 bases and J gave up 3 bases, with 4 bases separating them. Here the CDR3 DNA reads TGTGCCAGCAGTTCGGGCTACGAGCAGTACTTC. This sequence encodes CASSSGYEQYF.

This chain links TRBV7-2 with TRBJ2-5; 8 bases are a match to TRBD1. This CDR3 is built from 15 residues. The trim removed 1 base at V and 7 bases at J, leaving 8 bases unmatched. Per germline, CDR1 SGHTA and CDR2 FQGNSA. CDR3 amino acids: CASSLGTGPVMTQYF. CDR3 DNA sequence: TGTGCCAGCAGCTTAGGGACAGGGCCGGTAATGACCCAGTACTTC. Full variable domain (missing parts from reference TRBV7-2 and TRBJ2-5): GAGVSQSPSNKVTEKGKDVELRCDPISGHTALYWYRQSLGQGLEFLIYFQGNSAPDKSGLPSDRFSAERTGGSVSTLTIQRTQQEDSAVYLCASSLGTGPVMTQYFGPGTRLLVL.

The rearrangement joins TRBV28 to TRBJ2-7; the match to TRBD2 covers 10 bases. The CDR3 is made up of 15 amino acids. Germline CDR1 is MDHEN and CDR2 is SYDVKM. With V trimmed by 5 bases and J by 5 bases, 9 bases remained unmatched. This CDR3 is CASSPQREGGDEQYF. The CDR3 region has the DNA TGTGCCAGCAGTCCTCAGCGGGAGGGCGGGGACGAGCAGTACTTC. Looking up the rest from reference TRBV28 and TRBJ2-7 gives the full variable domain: DVKVTQSSRYLVKRTGEKVFLECVQDMDHENMFWYRQDPGLGLRLIYFSYDVKMKEKGDIPEGYSVSREKKERFSLILESASTNQTSMYLCASSPQREGGDEQYFGPGTRLTVT.

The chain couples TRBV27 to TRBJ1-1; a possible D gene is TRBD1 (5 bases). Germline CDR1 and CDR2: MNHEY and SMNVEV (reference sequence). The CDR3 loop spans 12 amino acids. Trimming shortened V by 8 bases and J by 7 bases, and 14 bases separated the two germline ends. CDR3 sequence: CASHRGLNEAFF. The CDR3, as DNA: TGTGCCAGCCATAGGGGCCTAAATGAAGCTTTCTTT.

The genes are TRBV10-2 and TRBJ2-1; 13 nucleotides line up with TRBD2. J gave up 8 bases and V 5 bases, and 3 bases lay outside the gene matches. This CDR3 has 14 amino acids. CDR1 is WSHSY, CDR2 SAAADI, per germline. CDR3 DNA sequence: TGCGCCAGCAGTACTAGCGGGGGGGGGTATGAGCAGTTCTTC. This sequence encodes CASSTSGGGYEQFF.

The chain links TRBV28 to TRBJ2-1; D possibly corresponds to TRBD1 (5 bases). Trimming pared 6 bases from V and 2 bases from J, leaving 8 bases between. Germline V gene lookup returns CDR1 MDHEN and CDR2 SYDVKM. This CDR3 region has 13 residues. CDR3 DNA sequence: TGTGCCAGCAGCTCGACAGCCTACAATGAGCAGTTCTTC. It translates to CASSSTAYNEQFF.

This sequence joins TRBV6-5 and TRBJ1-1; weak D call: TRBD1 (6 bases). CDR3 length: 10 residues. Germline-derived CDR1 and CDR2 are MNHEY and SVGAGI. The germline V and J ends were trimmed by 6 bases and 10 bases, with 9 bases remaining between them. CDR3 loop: CASSRQVAFF. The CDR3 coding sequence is TGTGCCAGCAGCCGACAGGTAGCTTTCTTT.